These 24 T cell receptor beta chains share one sample of origin, sequenced in a study of blood T cell repertoires in COVID-19. The table came from immunoSEQ multiplex PCR; TCRdb's copy has only in-frame clones and leaves some out. The sample has 310,000 or so clones, roughly 89% seen once. Sequenced input: PBMCs or T cells enriched from blood (not recorded which). The receptors derive from a woman aged 18-35 years with acute COVID-19.

The chain has TRBV2 and TRBJ1-1; possible D gene TRBD1, 5 bases. The CDR3 sequence is 15 residues long. The germline CDR1 and CDR2 sequences are SNHLY and FYNNEI. The ends were cut back, 5 bases at V and 1 base at J, with 14 bases in the middle. For the CDR3, the DNA is TGTGCCAGCAGTACAGGCAGACGGAGGAACACTGAAGCTTTCTTT. This encodes CASSTGRRRNTEAFF.

J is TRBJ1-6 and V is TRBV27, with 7 bases matching TRBD1. This CDR3 spans 15 amino acids. The V and J ends lost 7 bases and 4 bases, in that order; junction bases with no gene match: 7. The germline V gene encodes CDR1 MNHEY and CDR2 SMNVEV (reference sequence). CDR3 in amino acids: CASTLRDSYNSPLHF. DNA for the CDR3: TGTGCCAGCACACTCCGGGACAGTTATAATTCACCCCTCCACTTT.

V is TRBV2 and J is TRBJ1-2; 11 bases align to TRBD1. The germline V gene encodes CDR1 SNHLY and CDR2 FYNNEI. The CDR3 sequence is 15 residues long. V shed 5 bases, J shed 4 bases, and the junction held 6 bases outside the gene matches. CDR3 sequence reads: CASSPGQGEVYGYTF. CDR3 DNA sequence: TGTGCCAGCAGTCCGGGACAGGGGGAGGTCTATGGCTACACCTTC.

The chain combines TRBV3-1 (or the pseudogene TRBV3-2) with TRBJ2-1; TRBD2 matches 9 bases. Germline V lookup: CDR1 LGHDT, CDR2 YNNKEL (reference sequence). This CDR3 is 14 amino acids long. The V gene end was trimmed by 7 bases and the J gene end by 7 bases; junction bases not matched to a gene: 8. CDR3 DNA: TGTGCCAGCACGGGGGGACTAGCACAGAATGAGCAGTTCTTC. Its protein is CASTGGLAQNEQFF.

V usage is TRBV7-2 and J usage is TRBJ1-1, with a weak D call TRBD1 (6 bases). CDR1 is SGHTA and CDR2 is FQGNSA in the germline V gene. The CDR3 loop spans 13 amino acids. V was clipped by 4 bases and J by 4 bases, with 10 bases between them. The CDR3 region has the DNA TGTGCCAGCAGCTATGACAGGTCCACTGAAGCTTTCTTT. This gives the protein CASSYDRSTEAFF. Full variable domain (outside the CDR3, taken from reference TRBV7-2 and TRBJ1-1): GAGVSQSPSNKVTEKGKDVELRCDPISGHTALYWYRQSLGQGLEFLIYFQGNSAPDKSGLPSDRFSAERTGGSVSTLTIQRTQQEDSAVYLCASSYDRSTEAFFGQGTRLTVV.

This chain links TRBV7-9 with TRBJ2-1; 10 bases map to TRBD2. J lost 7 bases, V lost 5 bases, and 8 bases had no gene match. Looked up from germline, CDR1 is SEHNR and CDR2 is FQNEAQ (reference sequence). CDR3 length: 15 amino acids. CDR3 DNA sequence: TGTGCCAGCAGCGGAGCGGGAGGGCCTGGGAATGAGCAGTTCTTC. It yields the protein CASSGAGGPGNEQFF.

V and J are TRBV11-2 and TRBJ2-1; TRBD2 matches at 9 bases. The germline V gene has CDR1 SGHAT and CDR2 FQNNGV. The V gene end was trimmed by 4 bases and the J gene end by 6 bases; junction bases not matched to a gene: 13. The CDR3 spans 17 residues. CDR3 sequence: CASSSLRGTSKLNEQFF. Written as DNA, the CDR3 is TGTGCCAGCAGCTCCCTCCGAGGGACTAGCAAGCTCAATGAGCAGTTCTTC.

The CDR3 spells CASSQDNRAEQGYGYTF. The DNA of the CDR3 is TGTGCCAGCAGCCAAGATAACAGGGCGGAGCAAGGATATGGCTACACCTTC. The chain carries TRBV14 and TRBJ1-2, with D possibly matching TRBD1 (6 bases). Deletions cut 0 bases from V and 5 bases from J, with 19 bases between. From germline, CDR1 is SGHDN and CDR2 FVKESK. The length of the CDR3 is 17 residues.

The chain employs TRBV11-2 and TRBJ2-3; 13 bases map to TRBD2. After removal of 6 bases from V and 7 bases from J, the junction contained 10 bases not matched to a gene. The V gene's germline CDR1 is SGHAT and CDR2 FQNNGV. This CDR3 comprises 16 residues. The CDR3 reads CASRDTSGRVTNTQYF. DNA for the CDR3: TGTGCCAGCAGGGATACTAGCGGGAGGGTCACGAATACGCAGTATTTT.

This clone was observed a single time. The chain carries TRBV24-1 and TRBJ2-5, with a possible D match to TRBD1 (7 bases). From germline, CDR1 is KGHDR and CDR2 SFDVKD. The length of the CDR3 is 13 residues. V lost 8 bases, J lost 5 bases, and 14 bases lay in between. In nucleotides, the CDR3 is TGTGCCACCACCCCGTCAGGGGGGGAGACCCAGTACTTC. It is translated as CATTPSGGETQYF.

The V gene is TRBV18, the J gene TRBJ2-1; 7 nucleotides agree with TRBD2. Germline V gene sequence: CDR1 KGHSH, CDR2 LQKENI. V gave up 5 bases and J gave up 0 bases; unmatched junction bases: 1. The CDR3 extends over 14 amino acids. The CDR3 spells CASSASGSYNEQFF. The CDR3 coding sequence is TGTGCCAGCTCAGCTAGCGGCTCCTACAATGAGCAGTTCTTC.

The V gene is TRBV4-1, the J gene TRBJ1-5; TRBD1 might be the D (5 bases). The CDR3 is 14 residues long. The ends were cut back, 1 base at V and 4 bases at J, with 8 bases in the middle. Germline-derived CDR1 and CDR2 are MGHRA and YSYEKL. In DNA, the CDR3 is TGCGCCAGCAGCCAAGTTGGGGCAAATCAGCCCCAGCATTTT. As protein: CASSQVGANQPQHF.

V and J are TRBV28 and TRBJ2-3; 9 bases match TRBD1. This CDR3 is 18 amino acids long. Germline CDR1 and CDR2: MDHEN and SYDVKM. J gave up 3 bases and V 5 bases, and 15 bases lay outside the gene matches. CDR3 protein: CASSPPRTGVRGTDTQYF. The CDR3 coding sequence is TGTGCCAGCAGTCCACCCAGGACAGGGGTTCGGGGGACAGATACGCAGTATTTT.

V usage is TRBV2 and J usage is TRBJ1-1; 8 bases fit TRBD1. The CDR3 totals 14 residues. Germline CDR1 SNHLY, CDR2 FYNNEI. Trimming removed 1 base from V and 4 bases from J; junction bases left unmatched: 2. The CDR3 DNA reads TGTGCCAGCAGTGAAGTGGACAGGGCCACTGAAGCTTTCTTT. Translating gives CASSEVDRATEAFF.

This chain connects TRBV27 to TRBJ2-7; 9 nucleotides line up with TRBD1. Germline-derived CDR1 and CDR2 are MNHEY and SMNVEV (reference sequence). V lost 4 bases, J lost 2 bases, and 9 bases stayed unmatched. The CDR3 sequence is 16 residues long. The CDR3 DNA sequence: TGTGCCAGCAGTTCATATTCCGGACAGGGGACCTACGAGCAGTACTTC. Its protein product is CASSSYSGQGTYEQYF.

The chain links TRBV12-5 to TRBJ2-5; 8 positions agree with TRBD2. The V gene end was trimmed by 1 base and the J gene end by 3 bases; junction bases not matched to a gene: 7. Germline assignment: CDR1 LGHNT and CDR2 FRNRAP. The CDR3 spans 16 residues. CDR3: CASGLAGGGLEETQYF. CDR3 DNA sequence: TGTGCTAGTGGTTTGGCGGGGGGGGGACTCGAAGAGACCCAGTACTTC.

This CDR3 is CASSQSRSRRGAYEQYF. The CDR3 DNA reads as TGTGCCAGCAGCCAATCCCGAAGTCGGCGGGGAGCCTACGAGCAGTACTTC. V gene TRBV3-1 (or the pseudogene TRBV3-2) combines with J gene TRBJ2-7; D is possibly TRBD2 (6 bases). This CDR3 is built from 17 residues. V gave up 2 bases and J gave up 2 bases, with 19 bases separating them. Germline V gene data show CDR1 as LGHDT and CDR2 as YNNKEL (reference sequence).

The chain carries TRBV24-1 and TRBJ2-3, with D uncertain. Germline V gene data show CDR1 as KGHDR and CDR2 as SFDVKD. The CDR3 extends over 13 amino acids. Trimming shortened V by 6 bases and J by 4 bases, and 10 bases separated the two germline ends. The DNA for the CDR3 is TGTGCCACCAGTAGTTCGGTCCCAGATACGCAGTATTTT. Its translation is CATSSSVPDTQYF.

In its sample, this clone was seen once. The chain employs TRBV28 and TRBJ1-6; D might be TRBD1 (6 bases). The V and J ends lost 6 bases and 5 bases respectively, with 23 bases between them. Germline V gene sequence: CDR1 MDHEN, CDR2 SYDVKM. The CDR3 sequence is 18 residues long. This CDR3 is CASSSGGGGGGDNSPLHF. CDR3 nucleotide sequence: TGTGCCAGCAGCTCTGGGGGCGGGGGCGGAGGGGATAATTCACCCCTCCACTTT.

This clone showed up just once. The chain combines TRBV4-2 with TRBJ2-3; maybe TRBD1 (6 bases). Germline V gene data show CDR1 as LGHNA and CDR2 as YNFKEQ. V gave up 1 base and J gave up 2 bases, with 19 bases separating them. The CDR3 has 18 amino acids. The CDR3 DNA is TGTGCCAGCAGCCAAGTTACGATAACGGACAGACCCACAGATACGCAGTATTTT. Translating it yields CASSQVTITDRPTDTQYF.

The chain is built from TRBV7-5 and TRBJ2-1; the table assigns TRBD2, which was not confirmed against the DNA. TRBV7-5 is described as a pseudogene. The CDR3 is 15 amino acids. The CDR3: CARSLGAGVYNEQFF. CDR3 bases: TGTGCCAGAAGCTTAGGAGCGGGAGTTTACAATGAGCAGTTCTTC.

The chain combines TRBV5-1 with TRBJ1-1; no clear D. The CDR3 loop spans 12 amino acids. Germline loops: CDR1 SGHRS, CDR2 YFSETQ. Trimming took 5 bases from V and 1 from J, leaving 6 bases between them. CDR3 in DNA: TGCGCCAGCAGATCTCCGAACACTGAAGCTTTCTTT. Protein sequence: CASRSPNTEAFF.

The V call is TRBV3-1 (or the pseudogene TRBV3-2), the J call TRBJ2-3; 12 positions agree with TRBD2. The germline V gene encodes CDR1 LGHDT and CDR2 YNNKEL (reference sequence). The CDR3 sequence is 18 residues long. The J segment lost 7 bases and the V segment lost 1 base, leaving 12 bases of the junction unmatched. CDR3 coding DNA: TGTGCCAGCAGCCAAGGGACCCTAGCGGGAGGGGCGATGAATACGCAGTATTTT. This sequence encodes CASSQGTLAGGAMNTQYF.

The sample holds one count of this clone. The gene calls are TRBV20-1 and TRBJ2-7; D unresolved. V lost 0 bases and J lost 6, with 6 bases in between. Germline-derived CDR1 and CDR2 are DFQATT and SNEGSKA (reference sequence). This CDR3 is 11 amino acids long. This CDR3 reads CSARDLSEQYF. The CDR3 coding sequence is TGCAGTGCTAGAGATCTGAGCGAGCAGTACTTC.